This T cell receptor beta chain was captured by sequencing in a study of circulating tumor DNA in untreated peripheral T-cell lymphoma. Tumor tissue was collected at baseline, before treatment began. TCRdb's copy holds only in-frame clones and misses some; the assay was immunoSEQ multiplex PCR. This sample has approximately 1,000 clones, with 70% to 85% found just once. Germline V gives CDR1 SGHNT, CDR2 YENEEA. This CDR3 spans 15 amino acids. With V trimmed by 1 base and J by 2 bases, 3 bases remained unmatched. Sequenced input: tumor tissue. The chain combines TRBV11-3 with TRBJ1-2, with TRBD1 identical over 8 bases. The receptor was isolated from a human donor with peripheral T-cell lymphoma. CDR3 DNA sequence: TGTGCCAGCAGCTTAGGGGACAGGATCAACTATGGCTACACCTTC. Its protein product is CASSLGDRINYGYTF.